The rows below give T cell receptor beta chains drawn from one sample of a study of T-cell reconstitution after alpha-beta-depleted transplantation in children. TCRdb fed the PCR reads into MiXCR, producing one record per CDR3 protein. The data show about 400,000 distinct CDR3 sequences, 15% to 20% seen once. Sequences were derived from PBMCs, mostly from graft donor cells, sampled 360 days after TCRalphabeta/CD19-depleted stem cell transplant. These receptors all stem from a boy less than two years old who had a stem cell transplant for Wiskott-Aldrich syndrome, so the T cells may come from the graft donor. Each CDR3 is given with its conserved first and last residue.

v_call | cdr3_aa
TRBV12-3/TRBV12-4 | CASRKVGGPRQFF
TRBV5-5 | CASSLGSSGSTDTQYF
TRBV5-1 | CASSLTQTNTGELFF
TRBV20-1 | CSASLNRENIQYF
TRBV11-3 | CASTLQGYQETQYF
TRBV7-2 | CASSHVAGPHYNEQFF
TRBV4-1 | CASSRMSLQADTQYF
TRBV18 | CAGRDYFTDTQYF
TRBV9 | CASSPGQISYEQYF
TRBV11-1 | CASSLKEVGQGAIFSYEQYF
TRBV15 | CATSRQGKGNEQFF
TRBV12-3/TRBV12-4 | CASSYGPPFYEQYF
TRBV12-3/TRBV12-4 | CAISRGRRTVSSTDTQYF
TRBV10-3 | CAISGGGQETQYF
TRBV10-3 | CAISETGSGTQYF
TRBV12-3/TRBV12-4 | CASSIIDTQYF
TRBV20-1 | CSGEGQSGFEQFF
TRBV20-1 | CSARLLAGVITKNIQYF
TRBV2 | CASSSSGREFF
TRBV4-3 | CASSQEWLAGGETQYF
TRBV5-1 | CASSLDIPPYEQYF
TRBV3-1 | CASSLASGQETQYF
TRBV11-1 | CASSLARVLVSSYNEQFF
TRBV29-1 | CSVEVDRPYEQYF
TRBV18 | CASQSGGGTDTQYF
TRBV5-1 | CASSKLAGGADTQYF
TRBV24-1 | CATSDPKGLAGGPPNEQFF
TRBV20-1 | CSASRGWANEKLFF
TRBV20-1 | CSARLNAGGTQYF
TRBV11-2 | CASSLVHRAGGSTDTQYF
TRBV20-1 | CSAQVLTSNQPQHF
TRBV5-1 | CASSHTPGTLDTDTQYF
TRBV2 | CASSGARLNNSPLHF
TRBV6-6 | CASSHLGGTEAFF
TRBV27 | CASSTSPDTQYF
TRBV24-1 | CAFSVGGSYEQFF
TRBV7-9 | CASSLTSGPHQETQYF
TRBV12-5 | CASGFFAGTSSYNEQFF
TRBV4-2 | CASSQEIKETQYF
TRBV18 | CASSGAIEQYF
TRBV2 | CASSPGTGTTETQYF
TRBV27 | CASSLSNLHTQYF
TRBV7-2 | CASKLGRSYEQYF
TRBV5-1 | CASSLGVGVDTEAFF
TRBV19 | CASSIRGLATPNTGELFF
TRBV20-1 | CSASGPRDGKYEQYF
TRBV10-3 | CAIRTSGSGETQYF
TRBV12-3/TRBV12-4 | CASSYQTGGHYEQYF
TRBV3-1 | CASSPRTGGVGANVLTF
TRBV29-1 | CSVGRGTVNNEQFF
TRBV27 | CASSSFSGRGETQYF
TRBV2 | CASSPSSGRDTQYF